This entry is about one T cell receptor (beta chain). Antigen unknown. Healthy Caucasians were all of the donors. The record originates from a study of identical twins. General study findings and limits: Within beta out-of-frame sequences, the excess sharing observed between twins was weaker.

The germline CDR1 and CDR2 sequences are SGHDT and YYEEEE. CDR3 size: 17 residues. V trimming: 4 bases; J trimming: 7 bases; junction bases outside the gene matches: 17. MiXCR was run by TCRdb on the 5' RACE reads, yielding one entry per CDR3 protein. The table shows approximately 470,000 distinct CDR3 sequences, with 14% occurring only once. These data were also filed under a second study, of yellow fever vaccine responses in identical twins. That paper adds: Twins reportedly mounted vaccine T cell responses that seemed partly convergent, partly personalized.

The sequencing sample was made of CD4+ T cells sorted from blood. This chain joins TRBV5-6 and TRBJ2-4, with 7 positions matching TRBD2. The clonotype comes from a woman aged 18-29 years in good health. The CDR3 region has the DNA TGTGCCAGCAGCCGCGGGACTATCGGGATCCAGAAGAACATTCAGTACTTC. Translation gives CASSRGTIGIQKNIQYF. The full variable domain, with the rest looked up from reference TRBV5-6 and TRBJ2-4, is DAGVTQSPTHLIKTRGQQVTLRCSPKSGHDTVSWYQQALGQGPQFIFQYYEEEERQRGNFPDRFSGHQFPNYSSELNVNALLLGDSALYLCASSRGTIGIQKNIQYFGAGTRLSVL.